The 9 T cell receptor beta chains reported below all come from one sample, sequenced in a study of radiotherapy plus CTLA-4 blockade in lung cancer. TCRdb's copy holds only in-frame clones and misses some; the assay was immunoSEQ multiplex PCR. Seen here are fewer than 140,000 clones, 70% to 90% observed once, and the top ten hold approximately 2.5%. Source: peripheral blood, taken from a patient treated with radiotherapy plus ipilimumab. These receptors were obtained from a human donor with non-small cell lung cancer that progressed on radiotherapy plus ipilimumab. Some clones in this sample may be carry-over from other donors' samples.

Here the CDR3 DNA reads TGTGCCAGCAATTCAAGTCCGAGGGAGACCCAGTACTTC. As protein: CASNSSPRETQYF. The rearrangement uses TRBV2 and TRBJ2-5; unclear D gene. CDR3 length equals 13 residues. CDR1 is SNHLY and CDR2 is FYNNEI in the germline V gene. Trimming cost V 7 bases and J 5 bases, with 14 bases left between them.

The rearrangement joins TRBV4-3 to TRBJ1-5; D is possibly TRBD1 (5 bases). The germline gives CDR1 LGHNA, CDR2 YSLEER. Between the trimmed V and J ends, which lost 2 bases and 4 bases, there was a span of 12 bases. The length of the CDR3 is 15 residues. CDR3 DNA: TGCGCCAGCAGCCAACGACTCCAGGGTAATCAGCCCCAGCATTTT. Amino acid sequence: CASSQRLQGNQPQHF.

In this sample, this clone turned up a few times. The V and J genes are TRBV4-3 and TRBJ1-4, with 7 nucleotides matching TRBD1. Germline V lookup: CDR1 LGHNA, CDR2 YSLEER. The CDR3 runs 14 residues. With 0 bases clipped from V and 6 bases from J, the junction kept 1 base outside the gene matches. The DNA of the CDR3 is TGCGCCAGCAGCCAAGACAGGGGGGATGAAAAACTGTTTTTT. Translation: CASSQDRGDEKLFF.

The chain employs TRBV7-9 and TRBJ2-7; maybe TRBD2 (5 bases). This CDR3 comprises 12 residues. The V gene's germline CDR1 is SEHNR and CDR2 FQNEAQ (reference sequence). The V end lost 2 bases, the J end lost 3 bases, and 5 bases lay between the germline ends. The CDR3 here is CASSLTSYEQYF. CDR3 bases: TGTGCCAGCAGCTTAACTAGCTACGAGCAGTACTTC. Filled out from reference TRBV7-9 and TRBJ2-7, the complete variable domain reads DTGVSQNPRHKITKRGQNVTFRCDPISEHNRLYWYRQTLGQGPEFLTYFQNEAQLEKSRLLSDRFSAERPKGSFSTLEIQRTEQGDSAMYLCASSLTSYEQYFGPGTRLTVT.

The chain combines TRBV5-1 with TRBJ2-2; D gene uncertain. CDR1 and CDR2 from the germline V gene are SGHRS and YFSETQ. The CDR3 consists of 12 residues. V was clipped by 1 base and J by 4 bases, with 2 bases between them. Here the CDR3 reads CASSLPTGELFF. CDR3 bases: TGCGCCAGCAGCTTGCCCACCGGGGAGCTGTTTTTT.

V is TRBV4-2 and J is TRBJ2-6; the D is unclear. The ends were cut back, 2 bases at V and 4 bases at J, with 21 bases in the middle. Germline V gene sequence: CDR1 LGHNA, CDR2 YNFKEQ. The CDR3 runs 19 residues. The chain's CDR3 is CASSQTARPSFFGANVLTF. The CDR3 bases are TGTGCCAGCAGCCAAACGGCAAGGCCCTCTTTTTTCGGGGCCAACGTCCTGACTTTC.

This clone was recorded only once. The chain has TRBV6-5 and TRBJ1-2, with D hard to call. This CDR3 has 13 residues. The V end lost 7 bases, the J end lost 4 bases, and 13 bases lay between the germline ends. Germline assignment: CDR1 MNHEY and CDR2 SVGAGI. In nucleotides, the CDR3 is TGTGCCAGCACCGCTAGACCGATCTATGGCTACACCTTC. It translates to CASTARPIYGYTF.

The V call is TRBV30, the J call TRBJ2-2; D gene ambiguous. The ends were cut back, 5 bases at V and 3 bases at J, with 7 bases in the middle. The CDR3 contains 12 residues. The germline V gene has CDR1 GTSNPN and CDR2 SVGIG (reference sequence). The CDR3 loop is CAWQQDTGELFF. The CDR3 nucleotides are TGTGCCTGGCAGCAGGACACCGGGGAGCTGTTTTTT.

This chain connects TRBV2 to TRBJ1-5; D unresolved. The germline gives CDR1 SNHLY, CDR2 FYNNEI. V lost 2 bases to trimming and J lost 9 bases, with 8 bases between them. The CDR3 sequence is 12 residues long. Here the CDR3 reads CASSETEGPQHF. Written as DNA, the CDR3 is TGTGCCAGCAGTGAAACCGAGGGGCCCCAGCATTTT.